This section outlines one T cell receptor (beta chain) sequence together with its context. The antigen remains unidentified. Each donor was nominally healthy when sampled (though unrecorded immune exposures were likely). The sample belongs to a study of cytomegalovirus exposure and HLA in healthy donors. The study, taken as a whole, reports: Later findings reportedly placed an Asian-associated ancestry cluster below the approximately 670-donor mean for N-insertions.

CDR1 is SGHVS and CDR2 is FNYEAQ in the germline V gene. Losses at the gene ends were 3 bases for V and 2 bases for J; bases not matched to a gene: 3. CDR3 size: 15 residues. 13 Jbeta primers and 60 Vbeta primers were used for the PCR. This table comes from immunoSEQ multiplex PCR, and its TCRdb copy is limited to in-frame clones, with some not included. This repertoire shows roughly 150,000 clones, 75% found once; its top ten account for roughly 10%. Sequencing was performed on PBMCs. The TCR sequence derives from a man younger than 35 in good health and CMV-seropositive. The rearrangement uses TRBV7-6 and TRBJ2-7; 11 bases agree with TRBD2. CDR3 coding DNA: TGTGCCAGCAGCTTGGGACTAGCGGTTACCTACGAGCAGTACTTC. Translated, it gives CASSLGLAVTYEQYF.